Listed below are T cell receptor beta chains from one sample, sequenced in a study of T-cell reconstitution after alpha-beta-depleted transplantation in children. Each CDR3 protein is one row after TCRdb ran MiXCR on the PCR reads. The data contain more than 550,000 distinct CDR3 sequences, roughly a tenth of them seen just once; the ten biggest clones take up 4%. The sequences come from PBMCs from the stem cell graft donor, collected from the stem cell graft. These receptors were taken from a human donor who donated a stem cell graft to a child with acute myeloid leukemia. Both conserved end residues are part of each CDR3. A D gene is named only where the DNA matches it firmly. Where a row states a size, it is once, few, many or the class of an expanded clone; other rows omit it.

V gene: TRBV6-4
J gene: TRBJ2-1
D gene: -
CDR3 length: 16
clone size: -
CDR3 DNA: TGTGCCAGCAGTGACTCCCCGGGAGCCGCCTACAATGAGCAGTTCTTC
CDR3 protein: CASSDSPGAAYNEQFF

V gene: TRBV7-9
J gene: TRBJ1-1
D gene: TRBD1
CDR3 length: 14
clone size: few
CDR3 DNA: TGTGCCAGCAGCACCGGAACAGGGGACACTGAAGCTTTCTTT
CDR3 protein: CASSTGTGDTEAFF

V gene: TRBV12-3/TRBV12-4
J gene: TRBJ2-7
D gene: TRBD1
CDR3 length: 15
clone size: few
CDR3 DNA: TGTGCCAGCAGTTTTGGCCAGGGGGCAATGGACGAGCAGTACTTC
CDR3 protein: CASSFGQGAMDEQYF

V gene: TRBV20-1
J gene: TRBJ2-3
D gene: TRBD2
CDR3 length: 18
clone size: many
CDR3 DNA: TGCAGTGCTAGAGATTGGGGACTAGCGGGAGGGGGCACAGATACGCAGTATTTT
CDR3 protein: CSARDWGLAGGGTDTQYF

V gene: TRBV7-9
J gene: TRBJ2-5
D gene: -
CDR3 length: 8
clone size: few
CDR3 DNA: TGTGCCAGCAGCTTGGGCCACTTC
CDR3 protein: CASSLGHF

V gene: TRBV20-1
J gene: TRBJ2-1
D gene: TRBD2
CDR3 length: 12
clone size: -
CDR3 DNA: TGCAGTGCTAGGAGACTAGCGCATGAGCAGTTCTTC
CDR3 protein: CSARRLAHEQFF

V gene: TRBV7-2
J gene: TRBJ2-5
D gene: -
CDR3 length: 14
clone size: few
CDR3 DNA: TGTGCCAGCAGCTTACTCTCCAGGAAAGAGACCCAGTACTTC
CDR3 protein: CASSLLSRKETQYF

V gene: TRBV2
J gene: TRBJ2-1
D gene: -
CDR3 length: 12
clone size: -
CDR3 DNA: TGTGCCAGCAGTGATAATAGCCGGGAATCTGTCTTC
CDR3 protein: CASSDNSRESVF

V gene: TRBV5-1
J gene: TRBJ1-5
D gene: -
CDR3 length: 13
clone size: -
CDR3 DNA: TGCGCCAGCAGCCTGGACGGGCCAGGGCCCCAGCATTTT
CDR3 protein: CASSLDGPGPQHF

V gene: TRBV27
J gene: TRBJ2-7
D gene: TRBD2
CDR3 length: 15
clone size: -
CDR3 DNA: TGTGCCAGCAGTTTAGCCGGAGGACCGGGGGGGGAGCAGTACTTC
CDR3 protein: CASSLAGGPGGEQYF

V gene: TRBV7-2
J gene: TRBJ2-1
D gene: -
CDR3 length: 15
clone size: many
CDR3 DNA: TGTGCCAGCAGCTTGGGACCATCGGACTACAATGAGCAGTTCTTC
CDR3 protein: CASSLGPSDYNEQFF

V gene: TRBV30
J gene: TRBJ1-4
D gene: -
CDR3 length: 13
clone size: -
CDR3 DNA: TGTGCCTGGACTGCCTCAACTAATGAAAAACTGTTTTTT
CDR3 protein: CAWTASTNEKLFF

V gene: TRBV20-1
J gene: TRBJ2-2
D gene: TRBD2
CDR3 length: 14
clone size: -
CDR3 DNA: TGCAGTGCTAGACAACTAGCGGGTTCAGGGGAGCTGTTTTTT
CDR3 protein: CSARQLAGSGELFF

V gene: TRBV4-2
J gene: TRBJ2-1
D gene: -
CDR3 length: 18
clone size: many
CDR3 DNA: TGTGCCAGCAGCCCTCAGGGCGGTGGGAGATATTCCTACAATGAGCAGTTCTTC
CDR3 protein: CASSPQGGGRYSYNEQFF

V gene: TRBV11-2
J gene: TRBJ2-4
D gene: -
CDR3 length: 20
clone size: few
CDR3 DNA: TGTGCCAGCAGCTTAGTTAGGGCACCCACCGGCGATCTAGCCAAAAACATTCAGTACTTC
CDR3 protein: CASSLVRAPTGDLAKNIQYF

V gene: TRBV20-1
J gene: TRBJ2-2
D gene: -
CDR3 length: 14
clone size: -
CDR3 DNA: TGCAGGGCCCAGGGGAGGGGGAACACCGGGGAGCTGTTTTTT
CDR3 protein: CRAQGRGNTGELFF

V gene: TRBV5-1
J gene: TRBJ2-2
D gene: -
CDR3 length: 15
clone size: many
CDR3 DNA: TGCGCCAGCAGCTTGGACTCTTTAGGAACCGGGGAGCTGTTTTTT
CDR3 protein: CASSLDSLGTGELFF

V gene: TRBV3-1
J gene: TRBJ2-1
D gene: -
CDR3 length: 14
clone size: few
CDR3 DNA: TGTGCCAGCAGCTCCAAGGACGGGCACAATGAGCAGTTCTTC
CDR3 protein: CASSSKDGHNEQFF